Following are 14 T cell receptor beta chains from one sample sequenced in a study of tumor-infiltrating lymphocytes in primary liver carcinoma. Taking about 19-32 mg of unsorted bulk tissue, the authors co-extracted RNA and DNA. Priming with a constant-region primer yielded TCR beta cDNA from about 480 ng total RNA. What produced the TCR beta libraries was three nested multiplex PCR rounds using slightly modified ARM-PCR. For roughly 11 cycles apiece, the opening two PCR rounds ran with TRBV1-TRBV30 forward primers and a C-beta reverse primer. Using its own MiXCR run on the multiplex PCR reads, TCRdb lists one record per CDR3 protein. The data contain about 130,000 distinct CDR3 sequences, 64% of them singletons. Sequencing was performed on liver tumor tissue from sampling region 3. Described subset: tumor region T3, left-lateral pole. These receptor sequences come from a woman aged 55-75 years with primary liver carcinoma and hepatitis B virus infection.

The chain combines TRBV12-3 or TRBV12-4 with TRBJ2-7, with no clear D. Trimming removed 8 bases from V and 7 bases from J, with 18 bases in between. The CDR3 has 13 amino acids. Written as DNA, the CDR3 is TGTGCCAGCTCTAATACATCAAGCTATGAGCAGTACTTC. This encodes CASSNTSSYEQYF.

The sample holds one count of this clonotype. This clone may be a read error of a much larger clone one base away. J is TRBJ2-7 and V is TRBV29-1; 10 bases map to TRBD1. CDR1 SQVTM and CDR2 ANQGSEA come from the germline V gene. The CDR3 loop spans 13 amino acids. V trimming: 5 bases; J trimming: 6 bases; junction bases outside the gene matches: 7. The CDR3 region is CSVIGQGVREQYF. The CDR3 nucleotides are TGCAGCGTTATTGGACAGGGGGTACGCGAGCAGTACTTC.

This chain uses TRBV29-1 with TRBJ1-2; D unclear. Trimming cost V 7 bases and J 3 bases, with 24 bases left between them. The CDR3 consists of 16 residues. Per the germline V gene, CDR1 is SQVTM and CDR2 is ANQGSEA. CDR3 loop: CSADPGTSPSYYGYTF. The CDR3 DNA is TGCAGCGCTGATCCAGGCACCAGTCCTTCCTACTATGGCTACACCTTC.

Notes on this clonotype: The junction departs from the called germline gene at one end, perhaps through a read error. The rearrangement joins TRBV4-1 to TRBJ1-2; D might be TRBD1 (6 bases). This CDR3 region has 15 residues. The V gene's germline CDR1 is MGHRA and CDR2 YSYEKL. DNA for the CDR3: TGCACCAGCAGCCACACTGGGACACGGAACTATGGCTACACCTTC. Translation: CTSSHTGTRNYGYTF.

To note about this clonotype: A read error is possible here, since a much larger clone lies one base away. The chain couples TRBV6-5 to TRBJ2-7; D remains unclear. Trimming removed 1 base at V and 1 base at J, with 8 bases between. Germline loops: CDR1 MNHEY, CDR2 SVGAGI. The CDR3 has 14 amino acids. CDR3 region: CASSYCSTSYEQYF. The CDR3 DNA follows: TGTGCCAGCAGTTACTGTTCCACATCCTACGAGCAGTACTTC.

In its sample, this clonotype was seen a few times. One end of the junction fails to match germline, which may point to a read error. The chain has TRBV5-5 and TRBJ1-1, with D uncertain. Germline values: CDR1 SGHKS, CDR2 YYEKEE (reference sequence). The CDR3 extends over 13 amino acids. The CDR3 loop is CTSSREFNTEAFF. The DNA for the CDR3 is TGTACCAGCAGTCGGGAGTTCAACACTGAAGCTTTCTTT. Together with reference TRBV5-5 and TRBJ1-1, the CDR3 gives the full variable domain: DAGVTQSPTHLIKTRGQQVTLRCSPISGHKSVSWYQQVLGQGPQFIFQYYEKEERGRGNFPDRFSARQFPNYSSELNVNALLLGDSALYLCTSSREFNTEAFFGQGTRLTVV.

As concerns this clonotype: Being one base from a much bigger clone, this may be a read error. The V call is TRBV4-1, the J call TRBJ2-2, with D possibly matching TRBD2 (6 bases). This CDR3 region has 16 residues. The V end lost 2 bases, the J end lost 5 bases, and 15 bases lay between the germline ends. Germline values: CDR1 MGHRA, CDR2 YSYEKL. The CDR3 here is CASSQWYSGCTGELFF. For the CDR3, the DNA is TGCGCCAGCAGCCAATGGTATAGCGGATGTACCGGGGAGCTGTTTTTT.

The rearrangement uses TRBV19 and TRBJ1-3, with 7 bases lining up with TRBD1. The germline V gene encodes CDR1 LNHDA and CDR2 SQIVND (reference sequence). The V segment lost 4 bases and the J segment 1 base; nucleotides outside the gene matches: 10. CDR3 size: 17 residues. The CDR3 here is CASSRRLGQISGNTIYF. The CDR3 DNA follows: TGTGCCAGTAGTAGGCGCCTGGGACAGATATCTGGAAACACCATATATTTT. The full variable domain, with the rest looked up from reference TRBV19 and TRBJ1-3, is DGGITQSPKYLFRKEGQNVTLSCEQNLNHDAMYWYRQDPGQGLRLIYYSQIVNDFQKGDIAEGYSVSREKKESFPLTVTSAQKNPTAFYLCASSRRLGQISGNTIYFGEGSWLTVV.

Concerning this clonotype itself: Germline is not matched at one junction end, which may reflect a read error. The CDR3 DNA follows: TGCACCAGCAGCTTCCCCAGGGGCTCTGGGGCCAACGTCCCGACTTTC. Translated: CTSSFPRGSGANVPTF. V usage is TRBV5-1 and J usage is TRBJ2-6, with D perhaps TRBD1 (6 bases). The CDR3 runs to 16 residues. CDR1 and CDR2 (germline): SGHRS, YFSETQ.

This clonotype was recorded a few times. V and J are TRBV7-9 and TRBJ2-1; D uncertain. The CDR3 covers 15 residues. Germline V gene data show CDR1 as SEHNR and CDR2 as FQNEAQ (reference sequence). The V gene lost 0 bases and the J gene lost 8 bases, with 14 bases spanning the gap. CDR3 nucleotides: TGTGCCAGCAGCTTAGCCCTCCCCCTAACCGATGAGCAGTTCTTC. Protein sequence: CASSLALPLTDEQFF.

This clonotype was observed many times. The V and J genes are TRBV5-5 and TRBJ2-5; 8 nucleotides align to TRBD1. The V gene end was trimmed by 3 bases and the J gene end by 2 bases; junction bases not matched to a gene: 9. In germline, CDR1 is SGHKS, CDR2 YYEKEE (reference sequence). This CDR3 spans 16 amino acids. This CDR3 is CASSSETGVSQETQYF. CDR3 bases: TGTGCCAGCAGCTCGGAGACAGGGGTTTCACAAGAGACCCAGTACTTC.

The chain recombines TRBV11-1 with TRBJ1-2; D unclear. V was pared by 9 bases and J by 2 bases, with 13 bases between. Germline V gene lookup returns CDR1 SGHAT and CDR2 FQDESV (reference sequence). The CDR3 runs 13 residues. The CDR3 nucleotides read TGTGCCAGTAGCAGACTGAGAAACTATGGCTACACCTTC. Translating it yields CASSRLRNYGYTF.

About this clonotype itself: At one of its ends the junction is not consistent with the germline gene, which may arise from a read error. This chain joins TRBV29-1 and TRBJ2-2, with D uncertain. The CDR3 totals 13 residues. Germline-derived CDR1 and CDR2 are SQVTM and ANQGSEA. CDR3 DNA sequence: TGCAGCGTTGATTCGATTAACACCAGGGAGCTGTTTTTT. This codes for CSVDSINTRELFF.

As for this clonotype: This may be a read error: a much more frequent sequence differs by one nucleotide. The V and J genes are TRBV13 and TRBJ2-7, with 7 bases aligning to TRBD1. Per germline, CDR1 PRHDT and CDR2 FYEKMQ (reference sequence). CDR3 length: 14 amino acids. The CDR3 protein is CACSEDRRAYEQYF. CDR3 sequence (DNA): TGTGCCTGCAGCGAGGACAGGAGAGCTTACGAGCAGTACTTC.